Below, 18 T cell receptor beta chains from the same sample are listed, as sequenced in a study of precursors of human CD4 cytotoxic T cells. Via MiXCR, TCRdb re-called the reads, giving one row per CDR3 protein. Of around 300 distinct CDR3 sequences listed, 20% to 25% are singletons. Sorted CD4+ central memory, effector memory, IL-7R-high TEMRA and IL-7R-negative TEMRA cells underwent bulk UMI sequencing. The material sequenced was memory CD4+ T cells from blood (PBMCs). The receptors originated from a human donor in good health.

The J gene is TRBJ2-7, the V gene TRBV11-2; maybe TRBD1 (5 bases). The CDR3 has 15 amino acids. Germline-derived CDR1 and CDR2 are SGHAT and FQNNGV. Deletions cut 0 bases from V and 0 bases from J, with 9 bases between. In nucleotides, the CDR3 is TGTGCCAGCAGCTTAGAGGGTAGGGGCTCCTACGAGCAGTACTTC. Protein product: CASSLEGRGSYEQYF.

By share, this clonotype ranks as large. The rearrangement joins TRBV5-1 to TRBJ2-1; 8 bases agree with TRBD2. CDR1 SGHRS and CDR2 YFSETQ come from the germline V gene. The CDR3 runs to 14 residues. V shed 4 bases, J shed 7 bases, and the junction held 7 bases outside the gene matches. The CDR3 region has the DNA TGCGCCAGCAGCACTAGCGGCCCCTGGAATGAGCAGTTCTTC. Protein: CASSTSGPWNEQFF.

Only a few counts were recorded for this clonotype. This chain links TRBV20-1 with TRBJ2-1; TRBD2 aligns across 7 bases. The germline gives CDR1 DFQATT, CDR2 SNEGSKA (reference sequence). The junction had 7 bases not matched to a gene; V was cut back by 2 bases and J by 0 bases. CDR3 size: 16 residues. The CDR3 loop is CSARQLAQSSYNEQFF. Written as DNA, the CDR3 is TGCAGTGCTAGACAACTAGCGCAAAGCTCCTACAATGAGCAGTTCTTC.

This clonotype is large (0.1 to 1%) in the sample. The chain employs TRBV5-1 and TRBJ2-1; 8 bases fit TRBD1. This CDR3 is built from 14 residues. The V gene's germline CDR1 is SGHRS and CDR2 YFSETQ. Trimming took 4 bases from V and 6 from J; bases not matched to a gene: 6. The CDR3 region is CASSPGQEVNEQFF. The CDR3 DNA is TGCGCCAGCAGCCCGGGACAGGAGGTCAATGAGCAGTTCTTC.

The genes are TRBV5-1 and TRBJ2-1; 8 nucleotides agree with TRBD2. CDR3 length: 15 amino acids. Germline V gene data show CDR1 as SGHRS and CDR2 as YFSETQ. Unmatched junction bases numbered 11, after V lost 4 bases and J lost 8 bases. This CDR3 is CASSGRGVLSDEQFF. The CDR3 DNA reads as TGCGCCAGCAGCGGGCGGGGGGTCCTCTCGGATGAGCAGTTCTTC.

This clonotype showed up just once. V gene TRBV19 combines with J gene TRBJ2-5, with 8 bases matching TRBD2. The V gene's germline CDR1 is LNHDA and CDR2 SQIVND (reference sequence). This CDR3 has 16 residues. Trimming removed 2 bases from V and 2 bases from J; junction bases left unmatched: 7. The CDR3 region is CASSIQGSGKQETQYF. In DNA, the CDR3 is TGTGCCAGTAGTATACAAGGTAGCGGGAAGCAAGAGACCCAGTACTTC.

By its share, this clonotype is large. The CDR3 region is CASSLPNLGGGSRNIQYF. In DNA form, the CDR3 reads TGTGCCAGCAGCTTACCCAACTTGGGCGGGGGGTCGAGAAACATTCAGTACTTC. The chain has TRBV11-2 and TRBJ2-4; 8 positions agree with TRBD2. CDR1 is SGHAT, CDR2 FQNNGV, per germline. This CDR3 is 18 amino acids long. The junction had 15 bases not matched to a gene; V was cut back by 2 bases and J by 6 bases.

This clonotype is labeled large (0.1 to 1%). This chain uses TRBV10-3 with TRBJ2-1; 9 nucleotides line up with TRBD2. After removal of 8 bases from V and 5 bases from J, the junction contained 7 bases not matched to a gene. The CDR3 totals 14 residues. Looked up from germline, CDR1 is ENHRY and CDR2 is SYGVKD. The chain's CDR3 is CAIHAGGPNNEQFF. The CDR3 DNA sequence: TGTGCCATCCATGCGGGAGGGCCGAACAATGAGCAGTTCTTC.

This clonotype was counted a few times. The chain has TRBV5-1 and TRBJ2-1, with 12 positions matching TRBD2. Germline V gene lookup returns CDR1 SGHRS and CDR2 YFSETQ. V dropped 6 bases and J dropped 7; count of bases not matched to a gene: 5. The CDR3 runs to 14 residues. CDR3 loop: CASMGLAGLNEQFF. In nucleotides, the CDR3 is TGCGCCAGCATGGGACTAGCGGGCCTAAATGAGCAGTTCTTC.

By share of the sample, this clonotype is large. This chain links TRBV18 with TRBJ1-6; D remains ambiguous. The germline V gene has CDR1 KGHSH and CDR2 LQKENI. CDR3 length: 13 amino acids. The V gene lost 4 bases and the J gene lost 7 bases, with 8 bases spanning the gap. In nucleotides, the CDR3 is TGTGCCAGCTCACAACGTGAGAATTCACCCCTCCACTTT. The encoded protein is CASSQRENSPLHF.

The chain joins TRBV12-3 or TRBV12-4 to TRBJ1-2, with D unclear. The V end was cut by 2 bases, the J end by 8 bases, with 12 bases between. This CDR3 contains 13 residues. Written as DNA, the CDR3 is TGTGCCAGCAGTTTAAAGGTTGGCCGCGGCTACACCTTC. Translated, it gives CASSLKVGRGYTF.

There are a few counts of this clonotype. The chain uses TRBV6-2 or TRBV6-3 and TRBJ2-1; 12 positions agree with TRBD2. Per the germline V gene, CDR1 is MNHEY and CDR2 is SVGEGT. Unmatched junction bases numbered 11, after V lost 4 bases and J lost 7 bases. The CDR3 loop spans 17 amino acids. The CDR3 spells CASSSTPLAGGPNEQFF. CDR3 coding DNA: TGTGCCAGCAGTTCGACGCCTCTAGCGGGAGGGCCAAATGAGCAGTTCTTC.

The chain carries TRBV5-1 and TRBJ1-1; D unresolved. The CDR3 has 14 residues. Germline CDR1 is SGHRS and CDR2 is YFSETQ. Trimming took off 2 bases at V and 0 bases at J, with 8 bases between the two ends. The CDR3 spells CASSLRTMNTEAFF. The CDR3, as DNA: TGCGCCAGCAGCTTAAGGACGATGAACACTGAAGCTTTCTTT.

This clonotype showed up just once. The gene calls are TRBV27 and TRBJ2-1; TRBD2 agrees at 9 bases. The ends lost 7 bases at V and 6 bases at J; junction bases unmatched: 7. Germline-derived CDR1 and CDR2 are MNHEY and SMNVEV (reference sequence). This CDR3 has 14 residues. Written as DNA, the CDR3 is TGTGCCAGCACTCGGTCTAGCGGGGCCAATGAGCAGTTCTTC. Its translation: CASTRSSGANEQFF.

This clonotype is hyperexpanded within its sample. The chain joins TRBV28 to TRBJ2-7; D call uncertain. Germline V CDR1 and CDR2: MDHEN, SYDVKM. This CDR3 is built from 14 residues. The germline V and J ends were trimmed by 5 bases and 2 bases, with 13 bases remaining between them. In nucleotides, the CDR3 is TGTGCCAGCAGTCGCCCCGGTTCCCCCTACGAGCAGTACGTC. Translation gives CASSRPGSPYEQYV.

The chain links TRBV12-3 or TRBV12-4 to TRBJ1-2; 10 positions agree with TRBD1. The CDR3 has 15 residues. The V gene end was trimmed by 5 bases and the J gene end by 4 bases; junction bases not matched to a gene: 7. The CDR3 region is CASSPRTGGGYGYTF. The CDR3 nucleotides are TGTGCCAGCAGTCCAAGGACAGGGGGTGGCTATGGCTACACCTTC.

By proportion, this clonotype is large. This chain links TRBV5-1 with TRBJ1-1; D is ambiguous. The CDR3 runs 15 residues. CDR1 SGHRS and CDR2 YFSETQ come from the germline V gene. The ends were cut back, 0 bases at V and 3 bases at J, with 12 bases in the middle. CDR3 coding DNA: TGCGCCAGCAGCTTGGAACCGGGCGGAGACACTGAAGCTTTCTTT. It yields the protein CASSLEPGGDTEAFF.

V and J are TRBV19 and TRBJ1-1, with D perhaps matching TRBD1 (6 bases). Trimming left V 7 bases short and J 5 bases short, with 17 bases between. CDR1 and CDR2 (germline): LNHDA, SQIVND (reference sequence). The CDR3 sequence is 14 residues long. The CDR3 DNA reads as TGTGCCAGTAAGTCGACAGGAAGAGTGACTGAAGCTTTCTTT. It codes for CASKSTGRVTEAFF. Together with reference TRBV19 and TRBJ1-1, the CDR3 gives the full variable domain: DGGITQSPKYLFRKEGQNVTLSCEQNLNHDAMYWYRQDPGQGLRLIYYSQIVNDFQKGDIAEGYSVSREKKESFPLTVTSAQKNPTAFYLCASKSTGRVTEAFFGQGTRLTVV.